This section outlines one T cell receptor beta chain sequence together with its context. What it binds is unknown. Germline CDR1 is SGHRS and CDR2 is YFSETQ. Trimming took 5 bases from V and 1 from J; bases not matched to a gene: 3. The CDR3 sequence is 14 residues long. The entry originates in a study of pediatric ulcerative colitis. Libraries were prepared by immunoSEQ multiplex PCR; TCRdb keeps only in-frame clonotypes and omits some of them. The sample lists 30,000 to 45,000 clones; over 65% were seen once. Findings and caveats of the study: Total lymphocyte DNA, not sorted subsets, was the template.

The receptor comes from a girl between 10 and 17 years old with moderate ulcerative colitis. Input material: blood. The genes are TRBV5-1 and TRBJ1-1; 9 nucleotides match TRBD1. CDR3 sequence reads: CASSMTGGNTEAFF. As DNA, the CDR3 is TGCGCCAGCAGTATGACAGGGGGGAACACTGAAGCTTTCTTT. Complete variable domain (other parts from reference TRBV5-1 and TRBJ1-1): KAGVTQTPRYLIKTRGQQVTLSCSPISGHRSVSWYQQTPGQGLQFLFEYFSETQRNKGNFPGRFSGRQFSNSRSEMNVSTLELGDSALYLCASSMTGGNTEAFFGQGTRLTVV.